The 23 T cell receptor beta chains below were found in one sample sequenced in a study of T cell repertoires in cytomegalovirus infection (dated by TCRdb to the late 2010s). The reads were generated on an Illumina HiSeq 1500. Clones were called with MiXCR by TCRdb after fastp trimmed the public reads at Q25, and only in-frame beta chains were retained. One record per CDR3 amino acid sequence lists the most common genes and DNA. The sample data list some 400,000 distinct CDR3 sequences, and roughly 30% of these were observed just once. In total, the top ten clones hold approximately 13% of the sample. The material sequenced was PBMCs. The source is a human donor in good health (CMV status not recorded). Some clones in this sample may be carry-over from other donors' samples.

This clonotype was seen ten or more times. The V call is TRBV11-2, the J call TRBJ2-1; maybe TRBD1 (6 bases). V was trimmed by 4 bases and J by 8 bases, leaving 15 bases between them. Per the germline V gene, CDR1 is SGHAT and CDR2 is FQNNGV. The CDR3 runs to 14 residues. Written as DNA, the CDR3 is TGTGCCAGCAGCTCAGAGACAGGCTGGGATGAGCAGTTCTTC. Its translation: CASSSETGWDEQFF.

This chain connects TRBV5-1 to TRBJ1-1, with D tentatively TRBD1 (6 bases). The V gene lost 4 bases and the J gene lost 9 bases, with 19 bases spanning the gap. This CDR3 comprises 14 residues. Per the germline V gene, CDR1 is SGHRS and CDR2 is YFSETQ. CDR3 region: CASSPAGTTLKAFF. CDR3 sequence (DNA): TGCGCCAGCAGCCCGGCCGGGACAACACTGAAAGCTTTCTTT.

The table lists this clonotype with many counts. The V call is TRBV12-3 or TRBV12-4, the J call TRBJ1-5; D unclear. CDR3 length: 14 residues. V shed 1 base and J shed 4 bases, with 8 bases lying between them. This CDR3 reads CASSLVWENQPQHF. The CDR3 DNA reads TGTGCCAGCAGTTTAGTGTGGGAAAATCAGCCCCAGCATTTT.

The CDR3 region is CASSLDREEQYF. Here the CDR3 DNA reads TGTGCCAGCAGCTTGGACAGGGAGGAGCAGTACTTC. This chain connects TRBV5-6 to TRBJ2-7, with D possibly TRBD1 on 6 matching bases. Trimming removed 0 bases from V and 7 bases from J, with 8 bases in between. The CDR3 runs 12 residues. Germline values: CDR1 SGHDT, CDR2 YYEEEE.

The gene calls are TRBV20-1 and TRBJ2-1; perhaps TRBD2 as D (5 bases). In germline, CDR1 is DFQATT, CDR2 SNEGSKA (reference sequence). The V end lost 3 bases, the J end lost 8 bases, and 20 bases lay between the germline ends. The CDR3 has 15 amino acids. Written as DNA, the CDR3 is TGCAGTGCTAGTAAGATAGCGAGGTATTTAGATGAGCAGTTCTTC. Amino acid sequence: CSASKIARYLDEQFF.

In its sample, this clonotype was seen many times. This rearrangement joins TRBV6-5 to TRBJ2-6; D call uncertain. CDR1 and CDR2 from the germline V gene are MNHEY and SVGAGI. CDR3 size: 15 residues. V lost 3 bases and J 1 base, leaving 7 bases between the germline ends. CDR3 DNA: TGTGCCAGCAGTTATAGGGCGTCTGGGGCCAACGTCCTGACTTTC. It yields the protein CASSYRASGANVLTF.

In the case of this clonotype: It is likely a read error, because the conserved phenylalanine at the end of the CDR3 is missing. Because the CDR3's place on the DNA is in doubt, the DNA is left out and the CDR3 is given as listed by TCRdb. The V and J genes are TRBV5-6 and TRBJ1-5. Per the germline V gene, CDR1 is SGHDT and CDR2 is YYEEEE. The CDR3 totals 10 residues, both ends included. The CDR3 loop reads CASSLGQSEY.

The J gene is TRBJ2-3, the V gene TRBV7-8, with unresolved D. The V gene's germline CDR1 is SGHVS and CDR2 FQNEAQ. Trimming stripped 2 bases from V and 0 bases from J, with 6 bases between. The CDR3 has 14 amino acids. The CDR3 is CASSLQDSTDTQYF. The CDR3 nucleotides are TGTGCCAGCAGCTTACAAGACAGCACAGATACGCAGTATTTT.

The sample holds a few counts of this clonotype. This chain connects TRBV7-9 to TRBJ1-1, with 8 bases matching TRBD1. Trimming cost V 6 bases and J 4 bases; bases outside gene matches: 7. The germline CDR1 and CDR2 sequences are SEHNR and FQNEAQ (reference sequence). The length of the CDR3 is 14 residues. DNA for the CDR3: TGTGCCAGCAGTCGTCGACAGGGGAGCACTGAAGCTTTCTTT. Encoded protein: CASSRRQGSTEAFF.

As to this clonotype: A read error is possible here, since a much larger clone lies one base away. No conserved phenylalanine or tryptophan ends this CDR3, so it is likely a read error. J is TRBJ2-1 and V is TRBV6-6, with D hard to call. Germline assignment: CDR1 MNHNY and CDR2 SVGAGI (reference sequence). The length of the CDR3 is 15 residues. The V end was cut by 5 bases, the J end by 10 bases, with 21 bases between. The CDR3 region has the DNA TGTGCCAGCAGTGTTGGGCCTCTATCCACACTGGAGCAGTTCGTC. It codes for CASSVGPLSTLEQFV.

This clonotype was counted a few times. The chain has TRBV12-3 or TRBV12-4 and TRBJ2-7; the match to TRBD1 covers 7 bases. The CDR3 runs to 13 residues. The J segment lost 6 bases and the V segment lost 3 bases, leaving 5 bases of the junction unmatched. The CDR3 loop reads CASSFRQGVEQYF. Here the CDR3 DNA reads TGTGCCAGCAGTTTTCGGCAGGGGGTCGAGCAGTACTTC.

This clonotype has ten or more counts. The chain combines TRBV12-3 or TRBV12-4 with TRBJ1-4; D perhaps matches TRBD1 (5 bases). This CDR3 spans 17 amino acids. Trimming took off 7 bases at V and 0 bases at J, with 18 bases between the two ends. The CDR3 spells CASTFLGEEATNEKLFF. CDR3 coding DNA: TGTGCCAGCACTTTTCTGGGGGAAGAGGCAACTAATGAAAAACTGTTTTTT.

This chain uses TRBV6-2 or TRBV6-3 with TRBJ1-3, with D unclear. V lost 2 bases to trimming and J lost 0 bases, with 11 bases between them. Per the germline V gene, CDR1 is MNHEY and CDR2 is SVGEGT. The CDR3 covers 16 residues. DNA of the CDR3: TGTGCCAGCAGTTACGACGGAGCGAGCTCTGGAAACACCATATATTTT. This encodes CASSYDGASSGNTIYF.

This clonotype turned up a few times. The chain employs TRBV6-1 and TRBJ2-7; D might be TRBD1 or TRBD2, each matching 6 bases. Germline-derived CDR1 and CDR2 are MNHNS and SASEGT. Trimming cost V 1 base and J 2 bases, with 9 bases left between them. CDR3 length equals 14 residues. The CDR3 DNA reads as TGTGCCAGCAGTGAAGGAAGGGGGGCCTACGAGCAGTACTTC. Protein sequence: CASSEGRGAYEQYF.

This clonotype was seen at least ten times. The V and J genes are TRBV6-6 and TRBJ2-2; possible D gene TRBD2, 6 bases. V was clipped by 5 bases and J by 4 bases, with 14 bases between them. The germline V gene has CDR1 MNHNY and CDR2 SVGAGI (reference sequence). The CDR3 is 15 amino acids. This CDR3 reads CASSRLVSGTGELFF. CDR3 DNA sequence: TGTGCCAGCAGTCGACTAGTTAGTGGCACCGGGGAGCTGTTTTTT.

In its sample, this clonotype was seen many times. The V and J genes are TRBV7-2 and TRBJ1-1, with unresolved D. Germline V lookup: CDR1 SGHTA, CDR2 FQGNSA. V lost 2 bases to trimming and J lost 5 bases, with 15 bases between them. The CDR3 has 15 residues. CDR3 nucleotides: TGTGCCAGCAGCTTAAAGCGACCCATCGGGACTGAAGCTTTCTTT. Residues: CASSLKRPIGTEAFF.

This clonotype was seen a few times. V usage is TRBV28 and J usage is TRBJ2-1, with D unclear. V shed 6 bases and J shed 7 bases, with 7 bases lying between them. CDR1 and CDR2 from the germline V gene are MDHEN and SYDVKM. This CDR3 has 11 residues. This CDR3 reads CASRTPNEQFF. For the CDR3, the DNA is TGTGCCAGCAGGACCCCGAATGAGCAGTTCTTC.

The CDR3 sequence is CASSAAGGPTDTQYF. DNA of the CDR3: TGTGCCAGCAGTGCAGCGGGGGGCCCCACAGATACGCAGTATTTT. The chain is built from TRBV28 and TRBJ2-3; TRBD2 matches at 9 bases. The junction had 5 bases not matched to a gene; V was cut back by 5 bases and J by 2 bases. Per the germline V gene, CDR1 is MDHEN and CDR2 is SYDVKM. The length of the CDR3 is 15 residues.

The chain recombines TRBV18 with TRBJ2-1, with D unclear. V lost 1 base, J lost 4 bases, and 8 bases lay in between. Per the germline V gene, CDR1 is KGHSH and CDR2 is LQKENI. This CDR3 comprises 14 residues. The CDR3 nucleotides are TGTGCCAGCTCACCACAGGTCCCGTACAATGAGCAGTTCTTC. Translation gives CASSPQVPYNEQFF.

In this sample, this clonotype turned up many times. The chain carries TRBV18 and TRBJ1-1; the D gene is possibly TRBD1 (6 bases). The germline V gene encodes CDR1 KGHSH and CDR2 LQKENI. The CDR3 sequence is 15 residues long. Between the trimmed V and J ends, which lost 1 base and 5 bases, there was a span of 14 bases. The CDR3 sequence: CASSPRGQAQTEAFF. The CDR3 DNA sequence: TGTGCCAGCTCACCACGGGGGCAGGCCCAGACTGAAGCTTTCTTT.

This clonotype was counted between two and nine times. CDR3 DNA sequence: TGTGCCAGCAGCCCACAGGGGTGGGAGACTGAAGCTTTCTTT. The encoded protein is CASSPQGWETEAFF. This chain joins TRBV7-6 and TRBJ1-1; TRBD1 aligns across 7 bases. The V gene's germline CDR1 is SGHVS and CDR2 FNYEAQ. This CDR3 has 14 residues. The V and J ends lost 5 bases and 5 bases, in that order; junction bases with no gene match: 8.

The sample holds one count of this clonotype. The junction does not match germline at one end; this may be a read error. The CDR3 bases are TGTGACAGCAGCGCACTAGCGGGGGGCCAAGGTGAGCAGTTCTTC. This gives the protein CDSSALAGGQGEQFF. The chain carries TRBV6-4 and TRBJ2-1; 12 bases are shared with TRBD2. CDR1 and CDR2 (germline): MRHNA, SNTAGT. The CDR3 is made up of 15 amino acids.

This clonotype was recorded a few times. The chain employs TRBV6-5 and TRBJ1-6; 8 bases fit TRBD1. The germline V gene has CDR1 MNHEY and CDR2 SVGAGI. CDR3 length: 15 amino acids. Unmatched junction bases numbered 5, after V lost 1 base and J lost 9 bases. CDR3 bases: TGTGCCAGCAGTTACTTTCAGGGGGCTGTTTCACCCCTCCACTTT. Its translation: CASSYFQGAVSPLHF.